This TCR beta chain appears in the sequencing data of a study of blood T cell repertoires in COVID-19. The CDR3 covers 16 residues. Germline V CDR1 and CDR2: MDHEN, SYDVKM. The V and J ends lost 7 bases and 4 bases, in that order; junction bases with no gene match: 11. The repertoire was sequenced with immunoSEQ multiplex PCR; TCRdb's copy has only in-frame clones and lacks some. This table holds about half a million clones, approximately 85% found once. The clonotype was recovered from a human donor in a cohort sampled during active COVID-19. What was sequenced was peripheral blood. This rearrangement joins TRBV28 to TRBJ1-5, with TRBD1 matching over 9 bases. CDR3 in DNA: TGTGCCAGCAAGGGGTCCTCCGGGACAGGGAATCAGCCCCAGCATTTT. As protein: CASKGSSGTGNQPQHF.